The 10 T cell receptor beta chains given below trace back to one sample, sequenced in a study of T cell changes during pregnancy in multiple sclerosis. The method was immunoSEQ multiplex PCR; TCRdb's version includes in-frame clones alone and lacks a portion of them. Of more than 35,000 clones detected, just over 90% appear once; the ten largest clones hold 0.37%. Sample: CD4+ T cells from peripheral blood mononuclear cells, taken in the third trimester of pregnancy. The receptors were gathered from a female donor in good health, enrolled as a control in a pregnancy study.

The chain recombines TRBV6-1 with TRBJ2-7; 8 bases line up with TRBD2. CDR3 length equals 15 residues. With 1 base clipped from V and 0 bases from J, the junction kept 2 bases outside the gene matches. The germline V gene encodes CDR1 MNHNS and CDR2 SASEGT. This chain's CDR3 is CASSEGLAGSYEQYF. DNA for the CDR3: TGTGCCAGCAGTGAAGGGCTAGCGGGCTCCTACGAGCAGTACTTC.

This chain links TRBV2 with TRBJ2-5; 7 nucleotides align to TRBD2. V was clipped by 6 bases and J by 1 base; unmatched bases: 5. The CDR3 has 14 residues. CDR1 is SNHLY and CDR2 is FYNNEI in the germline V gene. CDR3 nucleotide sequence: TGTGCCAGCAGAGCGGGGACTACCCAAGAGACCCAGTACTTC. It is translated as CASRAGTTQETQYF. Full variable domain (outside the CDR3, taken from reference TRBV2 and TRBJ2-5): EPEVTQTPSHQVTQMGQEVILRCVPISNHLYFYWYRQILGQKVEFLVSFYNNEISEKSEIFDDQFSVERPDGSNFTLKIRSTKLEDSAMYFCASRAGTTQETQYFGPGTRLLVL.

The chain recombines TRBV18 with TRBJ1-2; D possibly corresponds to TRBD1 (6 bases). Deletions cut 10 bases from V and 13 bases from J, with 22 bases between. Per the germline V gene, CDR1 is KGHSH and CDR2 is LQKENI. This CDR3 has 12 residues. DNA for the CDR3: TGTGCCACCATCCGGGGCGGACAGCGCTTCACCTTC. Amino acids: CATIRGGQRFTF. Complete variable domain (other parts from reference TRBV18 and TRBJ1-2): NAGVMQNPRHLVRRRGQEARLRCSPMKGHSHVYWYRQLPEEGLKFMVYLQKENIIDESGMPKERFSAEFPKEGPSILRIQQVVRGDSAAYFCATIRGGQRFTFGSGTRLTVV.

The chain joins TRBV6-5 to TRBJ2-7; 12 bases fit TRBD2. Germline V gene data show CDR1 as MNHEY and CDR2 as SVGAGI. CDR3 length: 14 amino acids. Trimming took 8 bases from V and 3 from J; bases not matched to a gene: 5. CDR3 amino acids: CASGLAGLRYEQYF. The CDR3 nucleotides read TGTGCCAGCGGACTAGCGGGATTACGCTACGAGCAGTACTTC.

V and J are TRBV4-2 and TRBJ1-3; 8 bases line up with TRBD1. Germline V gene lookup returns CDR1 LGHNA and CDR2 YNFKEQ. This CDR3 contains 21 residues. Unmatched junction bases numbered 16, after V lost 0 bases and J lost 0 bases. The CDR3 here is CASSQELSGQGHLSSGNTIYF. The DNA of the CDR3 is TGTGCCAGCAGCCAAGAATTGAGCGGACAGGGTCACCTAAGCTCTGGAAACACCATATATTTT.

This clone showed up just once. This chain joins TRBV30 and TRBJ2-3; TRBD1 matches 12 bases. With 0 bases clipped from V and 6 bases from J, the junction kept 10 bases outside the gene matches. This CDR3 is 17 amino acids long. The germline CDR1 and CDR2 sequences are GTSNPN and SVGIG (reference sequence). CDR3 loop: CAWSVGGTGGPRDTQYF. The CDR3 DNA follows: TGTGCCTGGAGTGTAGGGGGGACAGGGGGCCCCCGGGATACGCAGTATTTT.

CDR3 DNA: TGTGCCAGCAGTTTATCCCTACTCGGTCGGGGGTTGTGGCAGCCCCAGCATTTT. The encoded protein is CASSLSLLGRGLWQPQHF. The chain uses TRBV28 and TRBJ1-5; weak D call: TRBD1 (5 bases). V lost 1 base, J lost 7 bases, and 23 bases lay in between. Germline V gene lookup returns CDR1 MDHEN and CDR2 SYDVKM. This CDR3 has 18 amino acids.

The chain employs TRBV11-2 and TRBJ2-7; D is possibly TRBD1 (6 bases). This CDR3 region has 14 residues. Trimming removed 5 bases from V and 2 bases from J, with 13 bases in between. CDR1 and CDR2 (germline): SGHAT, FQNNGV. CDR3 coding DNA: TGTGCCAGCAGCGGCAGGGGTCTCCCCTACGAGCAGTACTTC. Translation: CASSGRGLPYEQYF. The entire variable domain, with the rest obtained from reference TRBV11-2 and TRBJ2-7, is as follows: EAGVAQSPRYKIIEKRQSVAFWCNPISGHATLYWYQQILGQGPKLLIQFQNNGVVDDSQLPKDRFSAERLKGVDSTLKIQPAKLEDSAVYLCASSGRGLPYEQYFGPGTRLTVT.

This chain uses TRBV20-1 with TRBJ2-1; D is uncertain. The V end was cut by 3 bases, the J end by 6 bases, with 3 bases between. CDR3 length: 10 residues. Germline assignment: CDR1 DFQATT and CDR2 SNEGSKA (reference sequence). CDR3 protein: CSASINEQFF. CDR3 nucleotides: TGCAGTGCTAGCATCAATGAGCAGTTCTTC.

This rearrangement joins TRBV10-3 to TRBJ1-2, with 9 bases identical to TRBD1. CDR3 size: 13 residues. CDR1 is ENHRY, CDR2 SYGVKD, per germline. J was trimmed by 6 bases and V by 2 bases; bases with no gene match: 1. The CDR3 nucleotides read TGTGCCATCAGTGAGACAGGGGGCCATGGCTACACCTTC. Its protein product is CAISETGGHGYTF.